This T cell receptor beta chain was found in a study of regulatory T cells in long-lasting Graves disease. The time point is: newly diagnosed GD, antithyroid drugs for less than 3 months. Following extraction of RNA from PBMCs, that RNA was used to make the TCR library. CDR3 regions were amplified by Arm-PCR using iRepertoire HTBI primers to build TCR beta libraries. TCRdb analysed the multiplex PCR reads with MiXCR anew, one entry per CDR3 protein. Of about 530,000 distinct CDR3 sequences in the sample, 16% were seen once. There are a few counts of this clonotype. Germline lookup yields CDR1 SGHRS and CDR2 YFSETQ. Trimming removed 4 bases from V and 9 bases from J; junction bases left unmatched: 6. This CDR3 has 12 amino acids. The sample was also reused in another study, on T cells in Graves' hyperthyroidism and ophthalmopathy.

The rearrangement joins TRBV5-1 to TRBJ1-2; TRBD1 aligns across 7 bases. The sample here was peripheral blood mononuclear cells (PBMCs), taken at new diagnosis, from a patient treated with antithyroid drugs. This TCR derives from a woman aged 35-60 years with Graves disease. CDR3 loop: CASSLTGQSYTF. DNA of the CDR3: TGCGCCAGCAGCCTGACAGGGCAGAGCTACACCTTC.